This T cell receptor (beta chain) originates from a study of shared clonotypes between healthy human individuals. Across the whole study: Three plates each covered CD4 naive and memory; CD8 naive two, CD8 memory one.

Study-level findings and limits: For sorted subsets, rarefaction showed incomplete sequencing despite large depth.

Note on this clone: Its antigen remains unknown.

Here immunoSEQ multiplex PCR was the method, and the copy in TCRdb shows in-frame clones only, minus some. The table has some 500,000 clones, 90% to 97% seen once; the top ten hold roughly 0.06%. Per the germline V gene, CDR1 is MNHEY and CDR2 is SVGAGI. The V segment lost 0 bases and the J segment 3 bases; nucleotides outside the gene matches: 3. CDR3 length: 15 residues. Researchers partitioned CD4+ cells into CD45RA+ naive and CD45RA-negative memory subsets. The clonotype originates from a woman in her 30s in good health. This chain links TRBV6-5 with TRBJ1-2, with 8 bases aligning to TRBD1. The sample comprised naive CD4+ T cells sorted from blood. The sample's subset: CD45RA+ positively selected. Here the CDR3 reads CASSYSNRGDYGYTF. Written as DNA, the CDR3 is TGTGCCAGCAGTTACTCAAACAGGGGGGACTATGGCTACACCTTC.